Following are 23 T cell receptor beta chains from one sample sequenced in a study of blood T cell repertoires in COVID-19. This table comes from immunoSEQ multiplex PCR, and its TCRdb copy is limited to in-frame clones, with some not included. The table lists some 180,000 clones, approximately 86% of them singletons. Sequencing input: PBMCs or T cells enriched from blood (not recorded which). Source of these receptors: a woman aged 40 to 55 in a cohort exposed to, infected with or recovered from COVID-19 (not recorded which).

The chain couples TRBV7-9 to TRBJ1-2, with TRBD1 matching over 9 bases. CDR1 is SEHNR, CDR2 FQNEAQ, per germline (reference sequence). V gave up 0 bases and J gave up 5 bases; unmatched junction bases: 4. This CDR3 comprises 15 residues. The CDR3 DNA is TGTGCCAGCAGCTTAGCGGGGGACAGGGTGTATGGCTACACCTTC. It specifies CASSLAGDRVYGYTF.

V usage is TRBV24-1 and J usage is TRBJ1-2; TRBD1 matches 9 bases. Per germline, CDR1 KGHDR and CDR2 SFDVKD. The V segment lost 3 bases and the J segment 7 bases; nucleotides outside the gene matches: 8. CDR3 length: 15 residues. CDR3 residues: CATSDGTGSVSGYTF. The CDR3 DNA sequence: TGTGCCACCAGTGATGGGACAGGGTCGGTGAGTGGCTACACCTTC.

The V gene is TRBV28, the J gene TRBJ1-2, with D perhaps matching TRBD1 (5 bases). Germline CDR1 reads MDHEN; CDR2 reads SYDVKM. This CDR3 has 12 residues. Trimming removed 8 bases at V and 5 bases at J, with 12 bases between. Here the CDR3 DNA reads TGTGCCAGCTTTTGGGCAGGGTATGGCTACACCTTC. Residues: CASFWAGYGYTF.

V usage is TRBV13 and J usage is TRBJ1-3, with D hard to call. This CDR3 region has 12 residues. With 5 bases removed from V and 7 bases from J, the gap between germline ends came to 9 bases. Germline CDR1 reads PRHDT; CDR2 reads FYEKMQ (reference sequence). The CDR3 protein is CASSRGWNTIYF. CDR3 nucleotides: TGTGCCAGCAGCCGAGGGTGGAACACCATATATTTT. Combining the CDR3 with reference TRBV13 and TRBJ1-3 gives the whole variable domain AAGVIQSPRHLIKEKRETATLKCYPIPRHDTVYWYQQGPGQDPQFLISFYEKMQSDKGSIPDRFSAQQFSDYHSELNMSSLELGDSALYFCASSRGWNTIYFGEGSWLTVV.

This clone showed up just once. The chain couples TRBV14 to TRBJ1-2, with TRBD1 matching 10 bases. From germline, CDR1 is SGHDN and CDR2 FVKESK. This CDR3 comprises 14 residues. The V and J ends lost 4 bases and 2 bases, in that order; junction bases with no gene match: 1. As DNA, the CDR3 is TGTGCCAGCAGCCGGGGACAGGGGAACTATGGCTACACCTTC. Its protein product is CASSRGQGNYGYTF.

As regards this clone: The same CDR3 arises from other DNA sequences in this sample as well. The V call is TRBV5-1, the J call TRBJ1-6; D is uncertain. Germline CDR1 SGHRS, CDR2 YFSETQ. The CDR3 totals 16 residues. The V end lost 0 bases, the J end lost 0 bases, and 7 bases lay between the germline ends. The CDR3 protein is CASSLGGSSYNSPLHF. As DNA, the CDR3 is TGCGCCAGCAGCTTGGGCGGGAGCTCCTATAATTCACCCCTCCACTTT.

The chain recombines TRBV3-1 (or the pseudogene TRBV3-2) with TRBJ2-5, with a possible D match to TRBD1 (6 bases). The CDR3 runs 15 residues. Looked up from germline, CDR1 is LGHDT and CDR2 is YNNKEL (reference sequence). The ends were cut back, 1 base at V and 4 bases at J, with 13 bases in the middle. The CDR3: CASSQVQDSAETQYF. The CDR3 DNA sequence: TGTGCCAGCAGCCAAGTACAGGACAGCGCAGAGACCCAGTACTTC.

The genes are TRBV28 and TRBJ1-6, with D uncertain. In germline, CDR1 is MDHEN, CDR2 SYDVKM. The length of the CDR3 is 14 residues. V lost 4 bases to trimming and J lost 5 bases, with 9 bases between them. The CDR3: CASSSRVHNSPLHF. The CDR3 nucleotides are TGTGCCAGCAGTTCCCGGGTTCATAATTCACCCCTCCACTTT.

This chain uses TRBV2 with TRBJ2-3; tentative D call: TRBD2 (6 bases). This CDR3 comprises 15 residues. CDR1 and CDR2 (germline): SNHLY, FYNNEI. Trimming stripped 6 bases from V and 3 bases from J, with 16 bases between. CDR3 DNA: TGTGCCAGCAGGGGGGGACGTTCTGGTACAGATACGCAGTATTTT. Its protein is CASRGGRSGTDTQYF.

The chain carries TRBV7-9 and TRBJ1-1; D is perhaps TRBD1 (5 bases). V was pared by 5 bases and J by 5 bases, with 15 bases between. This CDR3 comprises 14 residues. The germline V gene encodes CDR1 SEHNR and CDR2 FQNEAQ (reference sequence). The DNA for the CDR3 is TGTGCCAGCAGCGCCCTCGACAGTCAGACTGAAGCTTTCTTT. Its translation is CASSALDSQTEAFF.

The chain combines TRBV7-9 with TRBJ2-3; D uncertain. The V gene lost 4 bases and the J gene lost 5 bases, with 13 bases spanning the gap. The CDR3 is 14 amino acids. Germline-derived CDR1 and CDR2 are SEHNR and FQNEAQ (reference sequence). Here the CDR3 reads CASSYRGMGDTQYF. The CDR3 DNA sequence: TGTGCCAGCAGCTACCGAGGCATGGGAGATACGCAGTATTTT.

CDR3 protein: CASSLGQQETQYF. The CDR3 DNA reads TGTGCCAGCAGCTTAGGTCAGCAAGAGACCCAGTACTTC. The V and J genes are TRBV7-9 and TRBJ2-5; D gene unclear. The CDR3 consists of 13 residues. Germline assignment: CDR1 SEHNR and CDR2 FQNEAQ (reference sequence). V was trimmed by 1 base and J by 2 bases, leaving 5 bases between them.

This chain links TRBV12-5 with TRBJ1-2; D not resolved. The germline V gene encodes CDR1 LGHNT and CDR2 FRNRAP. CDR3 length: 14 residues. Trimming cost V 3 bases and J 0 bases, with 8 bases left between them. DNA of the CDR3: TGTGCTAGTGGTTTCGAGGGTACTAACTATGGCTACACCTTC. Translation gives CASGFEGTNYGYTF.

The CDR3 bases are TGTGCCACCAGCAGAGTTGGCAGGGTCGATGAAAAACTGTTTTTT. This gives the protein CATSRVGRVDEKLFF. The rearrangement joins TRBV15 to TRBJ1-4; tentative D call: TRBD1 (5 bases). The CDR3 covers 15 residues. V was cut by 1 base and J by 6 bases, with 12 bases left in between. CDR1 and CDR2 from the germline V gene are LNHNV and YYDKDF (reference sequence).

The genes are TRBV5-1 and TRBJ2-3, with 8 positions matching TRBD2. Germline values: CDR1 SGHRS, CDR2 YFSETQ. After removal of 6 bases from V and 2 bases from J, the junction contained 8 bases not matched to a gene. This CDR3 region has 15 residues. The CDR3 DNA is TGCGCCAGCACAGATGGGCGGGGGGCCACAGATACGCAGTATTTT. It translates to CASTDGRGATDTQYF.

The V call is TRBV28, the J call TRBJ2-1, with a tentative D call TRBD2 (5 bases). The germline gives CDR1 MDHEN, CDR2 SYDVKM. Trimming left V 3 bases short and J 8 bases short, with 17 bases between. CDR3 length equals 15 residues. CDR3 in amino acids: CASSLRVTGVDEQFF. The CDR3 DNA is TGTGCCAGCAGTTTGAGGGTAACCGGGGTTGATGAGCAGTTCTTC.

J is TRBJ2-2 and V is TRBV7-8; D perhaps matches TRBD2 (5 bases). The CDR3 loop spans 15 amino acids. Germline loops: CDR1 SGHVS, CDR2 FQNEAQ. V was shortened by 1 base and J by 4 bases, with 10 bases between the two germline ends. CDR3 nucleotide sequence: TGTGCCAGCAGCTTAGTTCGGGGAACCACCGGGGAGCTGTTTTTT. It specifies CASSLVRGTTGELFF. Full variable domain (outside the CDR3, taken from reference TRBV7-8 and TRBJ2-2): GAGVSQSPRYKVAKRGQDVALRCDPISGHVSLFWYQQALGQGPEFLTYFQNEAQLDKSGLPSDRFFAERPEGSVSTLKIQRTQQEDSAVYLCASSLVRGTTGELFFGEGSRLTVL.

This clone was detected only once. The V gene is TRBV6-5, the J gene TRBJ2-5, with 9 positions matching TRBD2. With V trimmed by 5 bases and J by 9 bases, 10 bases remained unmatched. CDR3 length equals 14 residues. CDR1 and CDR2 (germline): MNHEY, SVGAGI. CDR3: CASSPGAGGGPQYF. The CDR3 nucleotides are TGTGCCAGCAGTCCAGGAGCGGGGGGAGGGCCCCAGTACTTC.

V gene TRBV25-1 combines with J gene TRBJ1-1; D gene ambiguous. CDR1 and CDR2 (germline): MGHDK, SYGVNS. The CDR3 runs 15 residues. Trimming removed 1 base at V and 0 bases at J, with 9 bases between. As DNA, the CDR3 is TGTGCCAGCAGTGAATTGGGAGAGCTGAACACTGAAGCTTTCTTT. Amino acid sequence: CASSELGELNTEAFF.

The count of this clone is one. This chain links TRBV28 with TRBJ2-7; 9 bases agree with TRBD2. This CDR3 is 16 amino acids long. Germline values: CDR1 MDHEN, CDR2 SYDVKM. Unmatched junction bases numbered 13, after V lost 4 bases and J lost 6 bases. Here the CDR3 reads CASSSHLAGVRSEQYF. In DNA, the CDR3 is TGTGCCAGCAGTTCCCACTTAGCGGGGGTACGCTCCGAGCAGTACTTC.

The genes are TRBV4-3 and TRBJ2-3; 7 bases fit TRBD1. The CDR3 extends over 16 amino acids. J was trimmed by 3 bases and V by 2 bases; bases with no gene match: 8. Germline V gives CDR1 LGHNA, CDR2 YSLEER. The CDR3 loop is CASSQTSGGLTDTQYF. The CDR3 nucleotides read TGCGCCAGCAGCCAAACCTCAGGGGGTCTTACAGATACGCAGTATTTT.

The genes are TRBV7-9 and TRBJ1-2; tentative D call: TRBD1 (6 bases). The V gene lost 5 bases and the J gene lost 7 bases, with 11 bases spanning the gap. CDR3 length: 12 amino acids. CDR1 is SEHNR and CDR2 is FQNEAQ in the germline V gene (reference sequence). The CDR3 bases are TGTGCCAGCAGCACCAACAGGGTTGGCTACACCTTC. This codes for CASSTNRVGYTF.

This CDR3 reads CASSGQLHEKLFF. CDR3 bases: TGTGCCAGCAGTGGGCAGCTCCATGAAAAACTGTTTTTT. The rearrangement links TRBV12-3 or TRBV12-4 to TRBJ1-4; unclear D gene. The CDR3 runs to 13 residues. The V end was cut by 5 bases, the J end by 6 bases, with 10 bases between.